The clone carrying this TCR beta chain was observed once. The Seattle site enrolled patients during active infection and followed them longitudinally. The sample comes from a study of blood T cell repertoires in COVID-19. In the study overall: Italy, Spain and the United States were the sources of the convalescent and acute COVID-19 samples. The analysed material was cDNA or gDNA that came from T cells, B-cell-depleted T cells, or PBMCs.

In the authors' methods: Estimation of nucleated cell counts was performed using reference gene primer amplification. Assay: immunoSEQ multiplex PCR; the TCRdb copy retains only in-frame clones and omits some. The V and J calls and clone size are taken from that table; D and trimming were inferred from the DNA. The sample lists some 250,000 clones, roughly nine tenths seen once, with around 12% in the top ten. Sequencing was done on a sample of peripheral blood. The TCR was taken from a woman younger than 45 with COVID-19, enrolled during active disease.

For the CDR3, the DNA is TGTGCCTGGAGGGCCGGGACAGGGCTTATAAAAAACACCGGGGAGCTGTTTTTT. It specifies CAWRAGTGLIKNTGELFF. This chain uses TRBV30 with TRBJ2-2; TRBD1 matches 9 bases. The CDR3 has 18 residues. J gave up 2 bases and V 3 bases, and 13 bases lay outside the gene matches. Germline CDR1 GTSNPN, CDR2 SVGIG (reference sequence). The entire variable domain, with the rest obtained from reference TRBV30 and TRBJ2-2, is as follows: SQTIHQWPATLVQPVGSPLSLECTVEGTSNPNLYWYRQAAGRGLQLLFYSVGIGQISSEVPQNLSASRPQDRQFILSSKKLLLSDSGFYLCAWRAGTGLIKNTGELFFGEGSRLTVL.